The 25 T cell receptor beta chains below come from one sample, sequenced in a study of cytomegalovirus exposure and HLA in healthy donors. TCRdb keeps only in-frame clones here, not all; method: immunoSEQ multiplex PCR. The sample contains about 400,000 clones, roughly 88% of which appear only once. The sample was PBMCs. Receptors were obtained from a woman aged 18 to 35 in good health and CMV-seronegative.

The V and J genes are TRBV29-1 and TRBJ2-7; 7 nucleotides align to TRBD1. Unmatched junction bases numbered 10, after V lost 4 bases and J lost 4 bases. Germline V lookup: CDR1 SQVTM, CDR2 ANQGSEA. The CDR3 consists of 14 residues. The CDR3 bases are TGCAGCGTTGCGGTCGAGACAGGGTCGTACGAGCAGTACTTC. The encoded protein is CSVAVETGSYEQYF.

V gene TRBV7-9 combines with J gene TRBJ2-1; 10 bases line up with TRBD2. The ends lost 5 bases at V and 4 bases at J; junction bases unmatched: 11. Germline values: CDR1 SEHNR, CDR2 FQNEAQ (reference sequence). The CDR3 runs 17 residues. The CDR3 sequence is CASSPWRTSGIYNEQFF. In DNA, the CDR3 is TGTGCCAGCAGCCCCTGGCGGACTAGCGGAATTTACAATGAGCAGTTCTTC. Full variable domain (missing parts from reference TRBV7-9 and TRBJ2-1): DTGVSQNPRHKITKRGQNVTFRCDPISEHNRLYWYRQTLGQGPEFLTYFQNEAQLEKSRLLSDRFSAERPKGSFSTLEIQRTEQGDSAMYLCASSPWRTSGIYNEQFFGPGTRLTVL.

The V gene is TRBV28, the J gene TRBJ2-7; TRBD2 agrees at 8 bases. V lost 6 bases to trimming and J lost 6 bases; unmatched junction nucleotides: 13. The CDR3 loop spans 15 amino acids. CDR1 and CDR2 from the germline V gene are MDHEN and SYDVKM. CDR3: CASSPGGTLTGEQYF. The CDR3 nucleotides read TGTGCCAGCAGCCCGGGGGGGACCCTCACAGGCGAGCAGTACTTC.

This chain joins TRBV30 and TRBJ2-2; TRBD2 matches at 9 bases. The CDR3 sequence is 14 residues long. The germline CDR1 and CDR2 sequences are GTSNPN and SVGIG (reference sequence). V dropped 4 bases and J dropped 2; count of bases not matched to a gene: 2. The chain's CDR3 is CAWTSGVNTGELFF. The CDR3, as DNA: TGTGCCTGGACTAGCGGGGTCAACACCGGGGAGCTGTTTTTT.

This chain connects TRBV13 to TRBJ2-1; D is uncertain. The CDR3 covers 13 residues. Germline V gene sequence: CDR1 PRHDT, CDR2 FYEKMQ (reference sequence). V was trimmed by 5 bases and J by 8 bases, leaving 13 bases between them. The CDR3 sequence is CASSPVSPDEQFF. In nucleotides, the CDR3 is TGTGCCAGCAGCCCCGTTTCTCCAGATGAGCAGTTCTTC.

The rearrangement joins TRBV4-2 to TRBJ2-7; 11 bases fit TRBD2. The germline gives CDR1 LGHNA, CDR2 YNFKEQ. The CDR3 covers 14 residues. The V and J ends lost 4 bases and 1 base, in that order; junction bases with no gene match: 0. Here the CDR3 DNA reads TGTGCCAGCAGCCGACTAGCGGGGTCCTACGAGCAGTACTTC. Amino acids: CASSRLAGSYEQYF.

This sequence joins TRBV18 and TRBJ2-7; 8 bases align to TRBD1. Germline lookup yields CDR1 KGHSH and CDR2 LQKENI. The CDR3 is 19 amino acids. V shed 3 bases, J shed 0 bases, and the junction held 16 bases outside the gene matches. CDR3 protein: CASSPLVGTGSFFSYEQYF. DNA for the CDR3: TGTGCCAGCTCACCTCTTGTAGGGACAGGATCTTTTTTCTCCTACGAGCAGTACTTC.

The chain uses TRBV19 and TRBJ1-2; a possible D gene is TRBD1 (5 bases). Trimming stripped 5 bases from V and 5 bases from J, with 15 bases between. CDR1 is LNHDA and CDR2 is SQIVND in the germline V gene (reference sequence). The CDR3 consists of 14 residues. CDR3 protein: CASSPRAGPYGYTF. CDR3 bases: TGTGCCAGTAGTCCCCGGGCAGGGCCATATGGCTACACCTTC.

The genes are TRBV14 and TRBJ1-1, with D perhaps matching TRBD1 (5 bases). There are 13 residues in the CDR3. The ends were cut back, 4 bases at V and 5 bases at J, with 11 bases in the middle. Looked up from germline, CDR1 is SGHDN and CDR2 is FVKESK. This CDR3 is CASSLGGETEAFF. CDR3 sequence (DNA): TGTGCCAGCAGCCTGGGGGGGGAAACTGAAGCTTTCTTT. Full variable domain (remainder filled in from reference TRBV14 and TRBJ1-1): EAGVTQFPSHSVIEKGQTVTLRCDPISGHDNLYWYRRVMGKEIKFLLHFVKESKQDESGMPNNRFLAERTGGTYSTLKVQPAELEDSGVYFCASSLGGETEAFFGQGTRLTVV.

The V and J genes are TRBV6-6 and TRBJ2-7; D remains unclear. The CDR3 consists of 13 residues. V was pared by 0 bases and J by 5 bases, with 8 bases between. Per germline, CDR1 MNHNY and CDR2 SVGAGI (reference sequence). CDR3 region: CASSYSGLDEQYF. The CDR3 region has the DNA TGTGCCAGCAGTTACTCCGGGTTGGACGAGCAGTACTTC.

The sample holds one count of this clone. In DNA, the CDR3 is TGTGCCAGCAGCCAAGGGGGCAGGTCCTACAATGAGCAGTTCTTC. It encodes CASSQGGRSYNEQFF. The V call is TRBV4-2, the J call TRBJ2-1; D may be TRBD1 (5 bases). This CDR3 region has 15 residues. Looked up from germline, CDR1 is LGHNA and CDR2 is YNFKEQ. Trimming removed 1 base from V and 1 base from J, with 8 bases in between.

The rearrangement uses TRBV7-6 and TRBJ2-1; maybe TRBD1 (6 bases). The V and J ends lost 0 bases and 4 bases respectively, with 10 bases between them. The germline V gene has CDR1 SGHVS and CDR2 FNYEAQ. This CDR3 contains 15 residues. The CDR3 DNA is TGTGCCAGCAGCTTAGCTCAGGGGAATTACAATGAGCAGTTCTTC. This translates into CASSLAQGNYNEQFF. Variable domain in full (rest from reference TRBV7-6 and TRBJ2-1): GAGVSQSPRYKVTKRGQDVALRCDPISGHVSLYWYRQALGQGPEFLTYFNYEAQQDKSGLPNDRFSAERPEGSISTLTIQRTEQRDSAMYRCASSLAQGNYNEQFFGPGTRLTVL.

The V call is TRBV7-6, the J call TRBJ2-7, with TRBD1 matching 12 bases. J gave up 11 bases and V 4 bases, and 12 bases lay outside the gene matches. The CDR3 is made up of 15 amino acids. In germline, CDR1 is SGHVS, CDR2 FNYEAQ. Here the CDR3 DNA reads TGTGCCAGCAGCTATACCGGGACAGGGGGCGCGGAAAAGTACTTC. Translation: CASSYTGTGGAEKYF. The entire variable domain, with the rest obtained from reference TRBV7-6 and TRBJ2-7, is as follows: GAGVSQSPRYKVTKRGQDVALRCDPISGHVSLYWYRQALGQGPEFLTYFNYEAQQDKSGLPNDRFSAERPEGSISTLTIQRTEQRDSAMYRCASSYTGTGGAEKYFGPGTRLTVT.

The chain is built from TRBV5-1 and TRBJ2-1; 13 bases fit TRBD2. V dropped 3 bases and J dropped 3; count of bases not matched to a gene: 6. Germline values: CDR1 SGHRS, CDR2 YFSETQ. This CDR3 has 17 residues. The CDR3 DNA reads as TGCGCCAGCAGCTCCGATGGACTAGCGGGGGACTACAATGAGCAGTTCTTC. Amino acid sequence: CASSSDGLAGDYNEQFF. The complete variable domain, with remaining parts taken from reference TRBV5-1 and TRBJ2-1, reads KAGVTQTPRYLIKTRGQQVTLSCSPISGHRSVSWYQQTPGQGLQFLFEYFSETQRNKGNFPGRFSGRQFSNSRSEMNVSTLELGDSALYLCASSSDGLAGDYNEQFFGPGTRLTVL.

A single count supports this clone. The chain employs TRBV13 and TRBJ2-1; unclear D gene. Germline V gives CDR1 PRHDT, CDR2 FYEKMQ (reference sequence). V dropped 0 bases and J dropped 7 bases, with 7 bases sitting between them. The CDR3 extends over 13 amino acids. DNA for the CDR3: TGTGCCAGCAGCTTAGGGTCCGCGAATGAGCAGTTCTTC. This sequence encodes CASSLGSANEQFF.

The V gene is TRBV7-9, the J gene TRBJ2-1, with unresolved D. Germline CDR1 SEHNR, CDR2 FQNEAQ (reference sequence). The CDR3 is 12 amino acids. V was shortened by 1 base and J by 7 bases, with 5 bases between the two germline ends. CDR3 bases: TGTGCCAGCAGCTTAGTCCATAATGAGCAGTTCTTC. It is translated as CASSLVHNEQFF.

V gene TRBV27 combines with J gene TRBJ2-7; 8 bases agree with TRBD2. Unmatched junction bases numbered 6, after V lost 3 bases and J lost 5 bases. Germline V lookup: CDR1 MNHEY, CDR2 SMNVEV (reference sequence). The CDR3 runs to 14 residues. DNA for the CDR3: TGTGCCAGCAGTTTTCGGGGGGGAAGTGACGAGCAGTACTTC. This sequence encodes CASSFRGGSDEQYF.

Here the CDR3 reads CASSLVRGDTEAFF. For the CDR3, the DNA is TGCGCCAGCAGCTTGGTTCGGGGAGACACTGAAGCTTTCTTT. The chain employs TRBV5-1 and TRBJ1-1, with unresolved D. Germline V gene sequence: CDR1 SGHRS, CDR2 YFSETQ. This CDR3 comprises 14 residues. Deletions cut 0 bases from V and 3 bases from J, with 9 bases between. Full variable domain (outside the CDR3, taken from reference TRBV5-1 and TRBJ1-1): KAGVTQTPRYLIKTRGQQVTLSCSPISGHRSVSWYQQTPGQGLQFLFEYFSETQRNKGNFPGRFSGRQFSNSRSEMNVSTLELGDSALYLCASSLVRGDTEAFFGQGTRLTVV.

The J gene is TRBJ2-1, the V gene TRBV20-1; D unresolved. The V and J ends lost 2 bases and 4 bases respectively, with 3 bases between them. CDR1 and CDR2 from the germline V gene are DFQATT and SNEGSKA (reference sequence). The CDR3 length is 11 residues. In DNA form, the CDR3 reads TGCAGTGCTAGACCTTACAATGAGCAGTTCTTC. Its protein is CSARPYNEQFF.

The chain employs TRBV5-6 and TRBJ2-5; 9 nucleotides match TRBD1. The V gene's germline CDR1 is SGHDT and CDR2 YYEEEE. The CDR3 is made up of 14 amino acids. The trim removed 4 bases at V and 5 bases at J, leaving 6 bases unmatched. DNA for the CDR3: TGTGCCAGCAGCCAGGGACAGGGTGGCGAGACCCAGTACTTC. Its protein is CASSQGQGGETQYF.

This clone was recorded only once. The chain has TRBV5-4 and TRBJ1-1; 8 nucleotides agree with TRBD1. V lost 4 bases and J lost 5; bases outside the gene matches: 4. CDR3 length: 13 amino acids. Germline values: CDR1 SGHNT, CDR2 YYREEE (reference sequence). Here the CDR3 DNA reads TGTGCCAGCAGCGACAGGGGAGAGACTGAAGCTTTCTTT. This sequence encodes CASSDRGETEAFF.

The chain employs TRBV11-2 and TRBJ1-2; D gene unclear. CDR3 length: 15 amino acids. Germline assignment: CDR1 SGHAT and CDR2 FQNNGV. V dropped 3 bases and J dropped 1 base, with 12 bases sitting between them. The CDR3 sequence: CASSFGGGSNYGYTF. The CDR3 DNA is TGTGCCAGCAGCTTCGGCGGCGGAAGTAACTATGGCTACACCTTC.

V and J are TRBV5-5 and TRBJ1-3, with TRBD1 matching 8 bases. J was trimmed by 4 bases and V by 4 bases; bases with no gene match: 10. The CDR3 is made up of 16 amino acids. Germline CDR1 SGHKS, CDR2 YYEKEE (reference sequence). The CDR3 coding sequence is TGTGCCAGCAGCCTCCCACTGACAGGGGACGGAAACACCATATATTTT. It specifies CASSLPLTGDGNTIYF. Filled out from reference TRBV5-5 and TRBJ1-3, the complete variable domain reads DAGVTQSPTHLIKTRGQQVTLRCSPISGHKSVSWYQQVLGQGPQFIFQYYEKEERGRGNFPDRFSARQFPNYSSELNVNALLLGDSALYLCASSLPLTGDGNTIYFGEGSWLTVV.

This sequence joins TRBV7-9 and TRBJ2-7; 7 bases are a match to TRBD1. Germline loops: CDR1 SEHNR, CDR2 FQNEAQ (reference sequence). This CDR3 region has 17 residues. V lost 5 bases and J lost 3; bases outside the gene matches: 16. CDR3 DNA sequence: TGTGCCAGCAGCCCCCTGAGGGGAGAGGGGGCCCACTACGAGCAGTACTTC. Its protein is CASSPLRGEGAHYEQYF.

In its sample, this clone was seen once. The chain combines TRBV28 with TRBJ2-3, with unresolved D. The V end lost 6 bases, the J end lost 4 bases, and 8 bases lay between the germline ends. The CDR3 is 12 residues long. Germline V gene sequence: CDR1 MDHEN, CDR2 SYDVKM. CDR3 amino acids: CASSLTSDTQYF. The CDR3 DNA follows: TGTGCCAGCAGCCTAACCTCAGATACGCAGTATTTT.